The 27 T cell receptor beta chains below come from one sample, sequenced in a study of early T cells in non-severe SARS-CoV-2 infection. TCRdb re-called the 5' RACE reads through MiXCR, storing one row per CDR3 protein. The sample consists of tens of thousands of distinct CDR3 sequences, around 5.6% of them appearing once. The sequenced material came from whole blood. These TCRs come from an adult who was a healthcare worker with PCR-confirmed SARS-CoV-2 infection or an uninfected control (not recorded which).

This clonotype has ten or more counts. V is TRBV12-3 or TRBV12-4 and J is TRBJ2-2; 10 positions agree with TRBD2. The trim removed 5 bases at V and 5 bases at J, leaving 11 bases unmatched. This CDR3 has 17 residues. The CDR3 reads CASSPRGSGRTTGELFF. Here the CDR3 DNA reads TGTGCCAGCAGTCCCCGGGGTAGCGGGAGGACGACCGGGGAGCTGTTTTTT.

This clonotype has at least ten counts. J is TRBJ2-7 and V is TRBV4-3; the match to TRBD1 covers 8 bases. Germline lookup yields CDR1 LGHNA and CDR2 YSLEER. J gave up 5 bases and V 2 bases, and 8 bases lay outside the gene matches. This CDR3 region has 15 residues. CDR3 sequence reads: CASSQSRQGYHEQYF. The CDR3 region has the DNA TGCGCCAGCAGCCAATCGAGACAGGGGTACCACGAGCAGTACTTC.

There are a few counts of this clonotype. V is TRBV6-5 and J is TRBJ2-7, with 12 bases matching TRBD1. There are 16 residues in the CDR3. The germline gives CDR1 MNHEY, CDR2 SVGAGI. Germline trimming cut 5 bases from V and 2 bases from J; bases unmatched to any gene: 7. The CDR3 DNA is TGTGCCAGCAGTCGGACCGGGACAGGGGGCACCTACGAGCAGTACTTC. Amino acid sequence: CASSRTGTGGTYEQYF.

This clonotype has a count of ten or more. The gene calls are TRBV2 and TRBJ1-6, with D perhaps TRBD1 (5 bases). The germline CDR1 and CDR2 sequences are SNHLY and FYNNEI. Trimming pared 0 bases from V and 7 bases from J, leaving 22 bases between. The CDR3 loop spans 19 amino acids. The CDR3 bases are TGTGCCAGCAGTGAAGCGGGTGTACGTGATGGGGGAGGCAATTCACCCCTCCACTTT. Translating it yields CASSEAGVRDGGGNSPLHF. The whole variable domain, remainder taken from reference TRBV2 and TRBJ1-6, is EPEVTQTPSHQVTQMGQEVILRCVPISNHLYFYWYRQILGQKVEFLVSFYNNEISEKSEIFDDQFSVERPDGSNFTLKIRSTKLEDSAMYFCASSEAGVRDGGGNSPLHFGNGTRLTVT.

A few counts support this clonotype. The chain links TRBV11-1 to TRBJ2-1, with D hard to call. The V and J ends lost 1 base and 7 bases respectively, with 17 bases between them. CDR1 is SGHAT, CDR2 FQDESV, per germline (reference sequence). This CDR3 has 16 amino acids. In nucleotides, the CDR3 is TGTGCCAGCAGCTTAGAAGCGCCCCTGTTTGGTAATGAGCAGTTCTTC. Translation gives CASSLEAPLFGNEQFF.

The rearrangement uses TRBV7-2 and TRBJ1-2; a possible D gene is TRBD1 (5 bases). Germline CDR1 SGHTA, CDR2 FQGNSA. The V end was cut by 4 bases, the J end by 4 bases, with 16 bases between. The CDR3 runs 15 residues. CDR3 region: CASSSRFAGTYGYTF. DNA for the CDR3: TGTGCCAGCAGCTCGCGCTTCGCCGGGACCTATGGCTACACCTTC.

In this sample, this clonotype turned up many times. The rearrangement joins TRBV7-2 to TRBJ1-1; D unresolved. The CDR3 totals 13 residues. Germline V gene lookup returns CDR1 SGHTA and CDR2 FQGNSA. Trimming took 4 bases from V and 1 from J, leaving 7 bases between them. CDR3 residues: CASSSTWNTEAFF. The CDR3 DNA reads as TGTGCCAGCAGCTCAACATGGAACACTGAAGCTTTCTTT.

The sample holds many counts of this clonotype. This sequence joins TRBV12-5 and TRBJ2-1; D possibly uses TRBD1 or TRBD2 (5 bases each). Germline V gives CDR1 LGHNT, CDR2 FRNRAP. Trimming took 0 bases from V and 8 from J, leaving 11 bases between them. The CDR3 is 14 amino acids. CDR3 sequence reads: CASGLVQWDDEQFF. CDR3 nucleotide sequence: TGTGCTAGTGGTTTGGTACAGTGGGACGATGAGCAGTTCTTC.

The chain combines TRBV14 with TRBJ2-7, with 7 bases that match TRBD2. The ends lost 4 bases at V and 5 bases at J; junction bases unmatched: 14. The CDR3 length is 16 residues. In germline, CDR1 is SGHDN, CDR2 FVKESK. This CDR3 reads CASSPTSRTSYHEQYF. Here the CDR3 DNA reads TGTGCCAGCAGCCCGACTAGCCGTACCTCCTACCACGAGCAGTACTTC. Full variable domain (outside the CDR3, taken from reference TRBV14 and TRBJ2-7): EAGVTQFPSHSVIEKGQTVTLRCDPISGHDNLYWYRRVMGKEIKFLLHFVKESKQDESGMPNNRFLAERTGGTYSTLKVQPAELEDSGVYFCASSPTSRTSYHEQYFGPGTRLTVT.

This clonotype was seen ten or more times. This chain uses TRBV29-1 with TRBJ1-3; 10 bases map to TRBD1. With V trimmed by 7 bases and J by 6 bases, 12 bases remained unmatched. The CDR3 has 15 residues. From germline, CDR1 is SQVTM and CDR2 ANQGSEA. The CDR3 DNA sequence: TGCAGCGGTACTTCGACAGGGGGCGGAGAAAACACCATATATTTT. As protein: CSGTSTGGGENTIYF.

V usage is TRBV29-1 and J usage is TRBJ1-5; 7 nucleotides match TRBD1. CDR3 length: 13 amino acids. CDR1 and CDR2 from the germline V gene are SQVTM and ANQGSEA. V lost 6 bases and J lost 3; bases outside the gene matches: 5. CDR3 loop: CSVGGTDNQPQHF. In DNA form, the CDR3 reads TGCAGCGTGGGGGGGACAGACAATCAGCCCCAGCATTTT.

This chain connects TRBV20-1 to TRBJ2-1, with 7 bases fitting TRBD1. The CDR3 has 14 residues. CDR1 is DFQATT, CDR2 SNEGSKA, per germline (reference sequence). V trimming: 4 bases; J trimming: 4 bases; junction bases outside the gene matches: 7. CDR3 DNA: TGCAGTGCTACCACCCCGACAGGGTACAATGAGCAGTTCTTC. Amino acid sequence: CSATTPTGYNEQFF.

J is TRBJ2-5 and V is TRBV10-1; D is undetermined. Looked up from germline, CDR1 is WNHNN and CDR2 is SYGVQD (reference sequence). V was cut by 3 bases and J by 8 bases, with 13 bases left in between. CDR3 length: 13 amino acids. The DNA of the CDR3 is TGCGCCAGCAGTGAAGGAGCGTGGGGAACCCAGTACTTC. Amino acids: CASSEGAWGTQYF.

There are many counts of this clonotype. The rearrangement joins TRBV7-9 to TRBJ1-2, with D uncertain. The germline CDR1 and CDR2 sequences are SEHNR and FQNEAQ (reference sequence). The CDR3 loop spans 17 amino acids. The V and J ends lost 0 bases and 4 bases respectively, with 18 bases between them. In nucleotides, the CDR3 is TGTGCCAGCAGCTTAGCCTCCGTCGACTACCAATCCTATGGCTACACCTTC. Its protein product is CASSLASVDYQSYGYTF.

The chain joins TRBV7-8 to TRBJ1-3, with D perhaps TRBD1 (6 bases). Per germline, CDR1 SGHVS and CDR2 FQNEAQ. V dropped 4 bases and J dropped 0 bases, with 13 bases sitting between them. The CDR3 loop spans 16 amino acids. As DNA, the CDR3 is TGTGCCAGCAGCTCTGACAGGCCCCACTCTGGAAACACCATATATTTT. Translating gives CASSSDRPHSGNTIYF. Variable domain in full (rest from reference TRBV7-8 and TRBJ1-3): GAGVSQSPRYKVAKRGQDVALRCDPISGHVSLFWYQQALGQGPEFLTYFQNEAQLDKSGLPSDRFFAERPEGSVSTLKIQRTQQEDSAVYLCASSSDRPHSGNTIYFGEGSWLTVV.

V is TRBV5-4 and J is TRBJ1-2, with TRBD1 matching 7 bases. The CDR3 runs 13 residues. V lost 4 bases and J lost 2; bases outside the gene matches: 2. Germline V gene data show CDR1 as SGHNT and CDR2 as YYREEE (reference sequence). The CDR3 here is CASSMGQNYGYTF. The CDR3 nucleotides are TGTGCCAGCAGCATGGGACAGAACTATGGCTACACCTTC.

V and J are TRBV13 and TRBJ1-2; D is undetermined. CDR1 and CDR2 (germline): PRHDT, FYEKMQ (reference sequence). Trimming cost V 2 bases and J 6 bases, with 16 bases left between them. CDR3 length: 15 residues. The CDR3 reads CASSLHQSPEDGYTF. The CDR3 DNA follows: TGTGCCAGCAGCTTACATCAGAGCCCGGAGGATGGCTACACCTTC. Together with reference TRBV13 and TRBJ1-2, the CDR3 gives the full variable domain: AAGVIQSPRHLIKEKRETATLKCYPIPRHDTVYWYQQGPGQDPQFLISFYEKMQSDKGSIPDRFSAQQFSDYHSELNMSSLELGDSALYFCASSLHQSPEDGYTFGSGTRLTVV.

In its sample, this clonotype was seen many times. This sequence joins TRBV9 and TRBJ2-1; D unclear. The CDR3 loop spans 14 amino acids. V shed 0 bases and J shed 6 bases, with 10 bases lying between them. Looked up from germline, CDR1 is SGDLS and CDR2 is YYNGEE. The CDR3 protein is CASSVGLVGNEQFF. The CDR3 region has the DNA TGTGCCAGCAGCGTAGGTCTAGTAGGCAATGAGCAGTTCTTC.

This clonotype was recorded many times. The J gene is TRBJ2-2, the V gene TRBV24-1; 10 bases agree with TRBD1. The CDR3 is made up of 16 amino acids. CDR1 and CDR2 from the germline V gene are KGHDR and SFDVKD. V lost 5 bases and J lost 0; bases outside the gene matches: 2. CDR3 protein: CATSAGQGANTGELFF. The CDR3 nucleotides read TGTGCCACCAGTGCCGGACAGGGGGCGAACACCGGGGAGCTGTTTTTT.

There are a few counts of this clonotype. The DNA for the CDR3 is TGTGCCAGCAGCTTAGTAGGCGACAGTCGGGAGCAGTACTTC. Amino acids: CASSLVGDSREQYF. The chain uses TRBV11-2 and TRBJ2-7; D may be TRBD1 (5 bases). The CDR3 totals 14 residues. V lost 1 base and J lost 7, with 14 bases in between. Germline V gives CDR1 SGHAT, CDR2 FQNNGV.

In this sample, this clonotype turned up many times. V gene TRBV7-8 combines with J gene TRBJ1-2; no definite D call. CDR3 length equals 13 residues. The germline gives CDR1 SGHVS, CDR2 FQNEAQ. V lost 2 bases and J lost 5, with 9 bases in between. CDR3 nucleotide sequence: TGTGCCAGCAGCTTAAGGTCGGAGTATGGCTACACCTTC. As protein: CASSLRSEYGYTF.

This clonotype turned up a few times. The chain is built from TRBV13 and TRBJ1-4, with TRBD1 identical over 7 bases. V lost 6 bases to trimming and J lost 8 bases; unmatched junction nucleotides: 9. Germline V gene sequence: CDR1 PRHDT, CDR2 FYEKMQ (reference sequence). There are 14 residues in the CDR3. CDR3 DNA: TGTGCCAGCAGTGACCGGACAGGCGCGGAAAAACTGTTTTTT. Translated, it gives CASSDRTGAEKLFF.

This clonotype occurred a few times. The chain combines TRBV4-1 with TRBJ1-1; TRBD1 matches 9 bases. The V gene end was trimmed by 5 bases and the J gene end by 3 bases; junction bases not matched to a gene: 4. Looked up from germline, CDR1 is MGHRA and CDR2 is YSYEKL. The CDR3 is made up of 14 amino acids. CDR3 amino acids: CASSSQGAYTEAFF. As DNA, the CDR3 is TGCGCCAGCAGCTCACAGGGGGCTTACACTGAAGCTTTCTTT.

This clonotype was seen at least ten times. The rearrangement links TRBV6-5 to TRBJ1-1; 7 positions agree with TRBD1. The CDR3 loop spans 16 amino acids. J gave up 2 bases and V 4 bases, and 10 bases lay outside the gene matches. In germline, CDR1 is MNHEY, CDR2 SVGAGI. Here the CDR3 reads CASSFKSTGINTEAFF. Written as DNA, the CDR3 is TGTGCCAGCAGTTTCAAGTCGACAGGGATTAACACTGAAGCTTTCTTT.

This chain links TRBV6-2 or TRBV6-3 with TRBJ2-7; TRBD2 matches at 7 bases. V was clipped by 2 bases and J by 5 bases; unmatched bases: 9. Germline V CDR1 and CDR2: MNHEY, SVGEGT. The length of the CDR3 is 15 residues. The CDR3 protein is CASSYGAGAVHEQYF. As DNA, the CDR3 is TGTGCCAGCAGTTACGGGGCGGGAGCGGTCCACGAGCAGTACTTC.

Many counts were recorded for this clonotype. The CDR3: CASALRAGDMNTEAFF. The DNA for the CDR3 is TGTGCTAGTGCCCTCCGGGCAGGCGATATGAACACTGAAGCTTTCTTT. The chain joins TRBV12-5 to TRBJ1-1, with D hard to call. Germline CDR1 and CDR2: LGHNT and FRNRAP. Deletions cut 7 bases from V and 0 bases from J, with 18 bases between. The CDR3 is 16 amino acids.

This clonotype was seen at least ten times. V gene TRBV30 combines with J gene TRBJ2-4, with D hard to call. The CDR3 runs 18 residues. V dropped 2 bases and J dropped 1 base, with 21 bases sitting between them. Germline V gives CDR1 GTSNPN, CDR2 SVGIG (reference sequence). The DNA of the CDR3 is TGTGCCTGGAGTTTTAGGTTCGGTATCTCTATCGCCAAAAACATTCAGTACTTC. Translation: CAWSFRFGISIAKNIQYF. Looking up the rest from reference TRBV30 and TRBJ2-4 gives the full variable domain: SQTIHQWPATLVQPVGSPLSLECTVEGTSNPNLYWYRQAAGRGLQLLFYSVGIGQISSEVPQNLSASRPQDRQFILSSKKLLLSDSGFYLCAWSFRFGISIAKNIQYFGAGTRLSVL.